Shown below are 28 T cell receptor beta chains from a single sample sequenced in a study of blood T cell repertoires in COVID-19 (TCRdb year 2020). The library was made by the immunoSEQ multiplex PCR assay. TCRdb carries this immuneACCESS record with in-frame sequences only. Its versions omit some clonotypes, under half of them owing to an unresolved V gene in the studies checked, with the rest unexplained. The sample records fewer than 400,000 clones, 75% to 90% of which are singletons. The ten largest clonotypes hold 1.5% to 2% of the sample. The source material was PBMCs or T cells enriched from blood (not recorded which). The source of these receptors is a young woman who had been exposed to COVID-19.

The rearrangement joins TRBV7-9 to TRBJ2-7; D gene ambiguous. CDR1 is SEHNR, CDR2 FQNEAQ, per germline (reference sequence). The CDR3 is made up of 16 amino acids. V lost 2 bases and J lost 3, with 17 bases in between. For the CDR3, the DNA is TGTGCCAGCAGCTTACATCTAGGCTTGAAACTCTACGAGCAGTACTTC. As protein: CASSLHLGLKLYEQYF.

The chain has TRBV6-5 and TRBJ2-4; unclear D gene. The germline V and J ends were trimmed by 0 bases and 0 bases, with 6 bases remaining between them. CDR3 size: 15 residues. Germline V gene data show CDR1 as MNHEY and CDR2 as SVGAGI. CDR3 loop: CASSYSSQAKNIQYF. The CDR3 region has the DNA TGTGCCAGCAGTTACTCGTCCCAAGCCAAAAACATTCAGTACTTC.

The chain carries TRBV6-2 or TRBV6-3 and TRBJ2-5; 11 bases align to TRBD2. Germline loops: CDR1 MNHEY, CDR2 SVGEGT. V shed 4 bases, J shed 5 bases, and the junction held 3 bases outside the gene matches. The CDR3 has 14 residues. The CDR3 is CASSSGLAGETQYF. Written as DNA, the CDR3 is TGTGCCAGCAGTTCCGGACTAGCGGGTGAGACCCAGTACTTC.

This clone has just one count. CDR3: CSVERYGYTF. The CDR3, as DNA: TGCAGCGTTGAGAGATATGGCTACACCTTC. The gene calls are TRBV29-1 and TRBJ1-2; D unclear. Germline lookup yields CDR1 SQVTM and CDR2 ANQGSEA. The V end lost 3 bases, the J end lost 5 bases, and 4 bases lay between the germline ends. The CDR3 length is 10 residues.

The rearrangement uses TRBV5-6 and TRBJ1-1; D unresolved. CDR1 and CDR2 (germline): SGHDT, YYEEEE. This CDR3 comprises 13 residues. V lost 2 bases to trimming and J lost 1 base, with 6 bases between them. Here the CDR3 reads CASSFRQNTEAFF. In DNA form, the CDR3 reads TGTGCCAGCAGCTTTCGACAGAACACTGAAGCTTTCTTT.

The chain recombines TRBV4-1 with TRBJ2-7, with 8 bases lining up with TRBD1. The V segment lost 1 base and the J segment 2 bases; nucleotides outside the gene matches: 10. Germline CDR1 reads MGHRA; CDR2 reads YSYEKL. The CDR3 is 17 amino acids. CDR3 sequence reads: CASSQVGQGIRTYEQYF. CDR3 DNA: TGCGCCAGCAGCCAAGTCGGACAGGGAATACGAACCTACGAGCAGTACTTC.

V gene TRBV18 combines with J gene TRBJ1-1; D is perhaps TRBD1 (6 bases). Germline V CDR1 and CDR2: KGHSH, LQKENI. The CDR3 has 15 amino acids. V shed 4 bases and J shed 4 bases, with 16 bases lying between them. The CDR3 here is CASSREAGTRTEAFF. CDR3 nucleotide sequence: TGTGCCAGCTCACGAGAAGCCGGGACACGCACTGAAGCTTTCTTT. Filled out from reference TRBV18 and TRBJ1-1, the complete variable domain reads NAGVMQNPRHLVRRRGQEARLRCSPMKGHSHVYWYRQLPEEGLKFMVYLQKENIIDESGMPKERFSAEFPKEGPSILRIQQVVRGDSAAYFCASSREAGTRTEAFFGQGTRLTVV.

This chain links TRBV5-1 with TRBJ2-2; no firm D call. The CDR3 is 14 residues long. The germline gives CDR1 SGHRS, CDR2 YFSETQ. V shed 2 bases and J shed 3 bases, with 8 bases lying between them. The DNA for the CDR3 is TGCGCCAGCAGCTTCGGGTCGCACACCGGGGAGCTGTTTTTT. Its translation: CASSFGSHTGELFF.

The chain joins TRBV5-1 to TRBJ1-6; 11 bases map to TRBD1. The J segment lost 9 bases and the V segment lost 0 bases, leaving 11 bases of the junction unmatched. The length of the CDR3 is 18 residues. Germline loops: CDR1 SGHRS, CDR2 YFSETQ. In DNA form, the CDR3 reads TGCGCCAGCAGCTTGGAATTTCGTGGACAGGGGGCGGGTTCACCCCTCCACTTT. It translates to CASSLEFRGQGAGSPLHF.

This chain links TRBV10-3 with TRBJ1-1; D is unclear. CDR3 length equals 14 residues. The V gene's germline CDR1 is ENHRY and CDR2 SYGVKD. V lost 6 bases and J lost 2, with 13 bases in between. DNA for the CDR3: TGTGCCATCAGGACTGTGTCTGGTAACACTGAAGCTTTCTTT. This encodes CAIRTVSGNTEAFF.

The chain has TRBV4-2 and TRBJ1-2; D gene ambiguous. The CDR3 has 16 residues. V was pared by 0 bases and J by 4 bases, with 15 bases between. Per the germline V gene, CDR1 is LGHNA and CDR2 is YNFKEQ. The CDR3, as DNA: TGTGCCAGCAGCCAAGAAGAACGAGGGCGCATCTATGGCTACACCTTC. This encodes CASSQEERGRIYGYTF.

The chain has TRBV2 and TRBJ2-2; weak D call: TRBD2 (5 bases). The CDR3 length is 14 residues. CDR1 is SNHLY and CDR2 is FYNNEI in the germline V gene. V gave up 6 bases and J gave up 0 bases, with 8 bases separating them. Here the CDR3 reads CASRRTANTGELFF. The CDR3 DNA reads as TGTGCCAGCAGACGGACTGCGAACACCGGGGAGCTGTTTTTT.

The chain employs TRBV6-1 and TRBJ2-3; 14 bases agree with TRBD2. The germline CDR1 and CDR2 sequences are MNHNS and SASEGT. The junction had 5 bases not matched to a gene; V was cut back by 4 bases and J by 5 bases. The CDR3 runs to 16 residues. For the CDR3, the DNA is TGTGCCAGCAGTGCGACTAGCGGGGGGGTCATAGATACGCAGTATTTT. This codes for CASSATSGGVIDTQYF.

On this clone itself: A much larger clonotype is one base distant, so this may be a read error. The chain uses TRBV19 and TRBJ1-6; maybe TRBD1 (6 bases). Trimming left V 9 bases short and J 10 bases short, with 16 bases between. Germline V lookup: CDR1 LNHDA, CDR2 SQIVND (reference sequence). The CDR3 is 13 residues long. CDR3 region: CARGGGGGSPLHF. The CDR3 nucleotides read TGTGCCAGGGGAGGGGGGGGAGGGTCACCCCTCCACTTT.

The CDR3, as DNA: TGTGCCAGCAGCTCCGATTCAGGGATCTCTTCACCCCTCCACTTT. This translates into CASSSDSGISSPLHF. The V and J genes are TRBV5-4 and TRBJ1-6; D possibly corresponds to TRBD1 (5 bases). CDR3 length: 15 amino acids. Germline V lookup: CDR1 SGHNT, CDR2 YYREEE (reference sequence). The V and J ends lost 3 bases and 9 bases respectively, with 16 bases between them.

The chain links TRBV15 to TRBJ1-6; 8 bases align to TRBD1. Losses at the gene ends were 8 bases for V and 9 bases for J; bases not matched to a gene: 15. This CDR3 spans 16 amino acids. Germline lookup yields CDR1 LNHNV and CDR2 YYDKDF (reference sequence). The CDR3 is CATEAALTGGSSPLHF. In DNA form, the CDR3 reads TGTGCCACCGAAGCGGCCTTAACAGGGGGAAGTTCACCCCTCCACTTT. Variable domain in full (rest from reference TRBV15 and TRBJ1-6): DAMVIQNPRYQVTQFGKPVTLSCSQTLNHNVMYWYQQKSSQAPKLLFHYYDKDFNNEADTPDNFQSRRPNTSFCFLDIRSPGLGDTAMYLCATEAALTGGSSPLHFGNGTRLTVT.

This clone appeared once. This chain joins TRBV9 and TRBJ2-2; 10 positions agree with TRBD2. CDR1 is SGDLS, CDR2 YYNGEE, per germline. V lost 0 bases and J lost 4; bases outside the gene matches: 3. The CDR3 extends over 16 amino acids. The DNA for the CDR3 is TGTGCCAGCAGCGTAGTTTTAGCGGGGGGCACCGGGGAGCTGTTTTTT. It specifies CASSVVLAGGTGELFF.

V and J are TRBV18 and TRBJ2-6; 10 nucleotides line up with TRBD1. Germline CDR1 KGHSH, CDR2 LQKENI. V gave up 2 bases and J gave up 0 bases; unmatched junction bases: 10. This CDR3 contains 20 residues. CDR3 in amino acids: CASSPSGQGRINSGANVLTF. The CDR3, as DNA: TGTGCCAGCTCACCATCGGGACAGGGGCGTATTAACTCTGGGGCCAACGTCCTGACTTTC. Using reference TRBV18 and TRBJ2-6 for the parts outside the CDR3, the full variable domain is NAGVMQNPRHLVRRRGQEARLRCSPMKGHSHVYWYRQLPEEGLKFMVYLQKENIIDESGMPKERFSAEFPKEGPSILRIQQVVRGDSAAYFCASSPSGQGRINSGANVLTFGAGSRLTVL.

V gene TRBV2 combines with J gene TRBJ2-7; D is undetermined. The CDR3 runs to 12 residues. The germline gives CDR1 SNHLY, CDR2 FYNNEI. Trimming removed 3 bases at V and 9 bases at J, with 12 bases between. CDR3 nucleotide sequence: TGTGCCAGCAGTGAGGTGCGGCGAGGGCAGTACTTC. Translation gives CASSEVRRGQYF.

The chain joins TRBV4-3 to TRBJ1-1; D unclear. This CDR3 comprises 13 residues. Germline V gene sequence: CDR1 LGHNA, CDR2 YSLEER. Trimming removed 0 bases at V and 5 bases at J, with 7 bases between. The CDR3: CASSQDSRTEAFF. Here the CDR3 DNA reads TGCGCCAGCAGCCAAGATTCGAGGACTGAAGCTTTCTTT.

The V call is TRBV4-2, the J call TRBJ2-3; 11 positions match TRBD2. V lost 4 bases to trimming and J lost 5 bases; unmatched junction nucleotides: 8. Germline values: CDR1 LGHNA, CDR2 YNFKEQ. The CDR3 is made up of 16 amino acids. The CDR3 nucleotides are TGTGCCAGCAGCCGAGAGTTAGCGGGGGGGGAAGATACGCAGTATTTT. It codes for CASSRELAGGEDTQYF.

This chain links TRBV3-1 (or the pseudogene TRBV3-2) with TRBJ2-3; 9 bases fit TRBD1. CDR1 and CDR2 (germline): LGHDT, YNNKEL (reference sequence). The CDR3 runs to 15 residues. The V and J ends lost 4 bases and 3 bases, in that order; junction bases with no gene match: 5. The CDR3 reads CASSPGTGLTDTQYF. The CDR3 DNA reads TGTGCCAGCAGCCCCGGGACAGGGCTGACAGATACGCAGTATTTT.

V usage is TRBV7-3 and J usage is TRBJ2-7, with 7 bases identical to TRBD2. This CDR3 spans 15 amino acids. Germline V lookup: CDR1 SGHTA, CDR2 FQGTGA. With 6 bases clipped from V and 0 bases from J, the junction kept 8 bases outside the gene matches. The CDR3 DNA reads TGTGCCAGCAGAAAAGGGGAGGGCCACTCCTACGAGCAGTACTTC. This sequence encodes CASRKGEGHSYEQYF.

The rearrangement uses TRBV5-1 and TRBJ2-2, with D possibly being TRBD2 (5 bases). The CDR3 covers 14 residues. Germline V CDR1 and CDR2: SGHRS, YFSETQ. Trimming removed 1 base at V and 1 base at J, with 5 bases between. DNA for the CDR3: TGCGCCAGCAGCTTGAGCGGGAACACCGGGGAGCTGTTTTTT. This translates into CASSLSGNTGELFF.

The chain joins TRBV6-5 to TRBJ2-2, with 11 bases matching TRBD1. Germline CDR1 is MNHEY and CDR2 is SVGAGI. V was clipped by 10 bases and J by 4 bases; unmatched bases: 2. The CDR3 runs to 13 residues. This chain's CDR3 is CAIGQGATGELFF. Written as DNA, the CDR3 is TGTGCCATCGGACAGGGGGCCACCGGGGAGCTGTTTTTT.

This clone was counted only a few times. V usage is TRBV5-1 and J usage is TRBJ2-7, with 9 bases fitting TRBD1. Looked up from germline, CDR1 is SGHRS and CDR2 is YFSETQ. The CDR3 has 13 residues. V shed 4 bases, J shed 9 bases, and the junction held 8 bases outside the gene matches. This chain's CDR3 is CASSPGTGLAQYF. CDR3 DNA sequence: TGCGCCAGCAGCCCCGGGACAGGGCTAGCGCAGTACTTC.

The sample holds one count of this clone. This chain joins TRBV30 and TRBJ2-7; 12 bases agree with TRBD2. The CDR3 runs 13 residues. CDR1 is GTSNPN, CDR2 SVGIG, per germline (reference sequence). J was trimmed by 3 bases and V by 5 bases; bases with no gene match: 2. CDR3: CAWGLAGNYEQYF. The CDR3 DNA sequence: TGTGCCTGGGGACTAGCGGGAAACTACGAGCAGTACTTC.

The chain combines TRBV7-9 with TRBJ1-2, with a tentative D call TRBD1 (6 bases). Trimming pared 6 bases from V and 3 bases from J, leaving 17 bases between. There are 15 residues in the CDR3. CDR1 and CDR2 (germline): SEHNR, FQNEAQ (reference sequence). CDR3 loop: CASRSTGLGDYGYTF. The CDR3 nucleotides are TGTGCCAGCAGGTCGACAGGTTTGGGGGACTATGGCTACACCTTC.